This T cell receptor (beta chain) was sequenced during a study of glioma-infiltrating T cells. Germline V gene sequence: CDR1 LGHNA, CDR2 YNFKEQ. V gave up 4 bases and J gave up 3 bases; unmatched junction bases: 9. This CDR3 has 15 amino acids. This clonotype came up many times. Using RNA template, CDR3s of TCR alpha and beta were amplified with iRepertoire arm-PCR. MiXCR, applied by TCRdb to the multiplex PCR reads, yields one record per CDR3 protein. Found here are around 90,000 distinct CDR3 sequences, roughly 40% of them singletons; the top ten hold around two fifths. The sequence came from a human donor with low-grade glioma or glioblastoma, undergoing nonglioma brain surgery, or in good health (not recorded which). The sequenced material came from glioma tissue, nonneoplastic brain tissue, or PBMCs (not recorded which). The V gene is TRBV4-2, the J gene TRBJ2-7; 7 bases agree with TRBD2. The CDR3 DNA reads TGTGCCAGCAGCCGATCCCCGGGAGGCAACTACGAGCAGTACTTC. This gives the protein CASSRSPGGNYEQYF.